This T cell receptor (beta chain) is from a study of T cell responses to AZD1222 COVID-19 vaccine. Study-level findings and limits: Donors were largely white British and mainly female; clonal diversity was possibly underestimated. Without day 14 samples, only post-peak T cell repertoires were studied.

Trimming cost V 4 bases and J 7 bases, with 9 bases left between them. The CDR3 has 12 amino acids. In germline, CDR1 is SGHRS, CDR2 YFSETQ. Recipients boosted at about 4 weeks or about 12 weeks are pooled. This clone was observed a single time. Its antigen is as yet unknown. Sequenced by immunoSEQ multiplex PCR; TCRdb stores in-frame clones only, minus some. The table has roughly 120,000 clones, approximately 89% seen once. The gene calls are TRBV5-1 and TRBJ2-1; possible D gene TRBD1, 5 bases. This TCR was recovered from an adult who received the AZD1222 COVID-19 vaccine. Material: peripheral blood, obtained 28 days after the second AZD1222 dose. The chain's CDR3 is CASSRGKNEQFF. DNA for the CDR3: TGCGCCAGCAGCAGGGGTAAGAATGAGCAGTTCTTC.